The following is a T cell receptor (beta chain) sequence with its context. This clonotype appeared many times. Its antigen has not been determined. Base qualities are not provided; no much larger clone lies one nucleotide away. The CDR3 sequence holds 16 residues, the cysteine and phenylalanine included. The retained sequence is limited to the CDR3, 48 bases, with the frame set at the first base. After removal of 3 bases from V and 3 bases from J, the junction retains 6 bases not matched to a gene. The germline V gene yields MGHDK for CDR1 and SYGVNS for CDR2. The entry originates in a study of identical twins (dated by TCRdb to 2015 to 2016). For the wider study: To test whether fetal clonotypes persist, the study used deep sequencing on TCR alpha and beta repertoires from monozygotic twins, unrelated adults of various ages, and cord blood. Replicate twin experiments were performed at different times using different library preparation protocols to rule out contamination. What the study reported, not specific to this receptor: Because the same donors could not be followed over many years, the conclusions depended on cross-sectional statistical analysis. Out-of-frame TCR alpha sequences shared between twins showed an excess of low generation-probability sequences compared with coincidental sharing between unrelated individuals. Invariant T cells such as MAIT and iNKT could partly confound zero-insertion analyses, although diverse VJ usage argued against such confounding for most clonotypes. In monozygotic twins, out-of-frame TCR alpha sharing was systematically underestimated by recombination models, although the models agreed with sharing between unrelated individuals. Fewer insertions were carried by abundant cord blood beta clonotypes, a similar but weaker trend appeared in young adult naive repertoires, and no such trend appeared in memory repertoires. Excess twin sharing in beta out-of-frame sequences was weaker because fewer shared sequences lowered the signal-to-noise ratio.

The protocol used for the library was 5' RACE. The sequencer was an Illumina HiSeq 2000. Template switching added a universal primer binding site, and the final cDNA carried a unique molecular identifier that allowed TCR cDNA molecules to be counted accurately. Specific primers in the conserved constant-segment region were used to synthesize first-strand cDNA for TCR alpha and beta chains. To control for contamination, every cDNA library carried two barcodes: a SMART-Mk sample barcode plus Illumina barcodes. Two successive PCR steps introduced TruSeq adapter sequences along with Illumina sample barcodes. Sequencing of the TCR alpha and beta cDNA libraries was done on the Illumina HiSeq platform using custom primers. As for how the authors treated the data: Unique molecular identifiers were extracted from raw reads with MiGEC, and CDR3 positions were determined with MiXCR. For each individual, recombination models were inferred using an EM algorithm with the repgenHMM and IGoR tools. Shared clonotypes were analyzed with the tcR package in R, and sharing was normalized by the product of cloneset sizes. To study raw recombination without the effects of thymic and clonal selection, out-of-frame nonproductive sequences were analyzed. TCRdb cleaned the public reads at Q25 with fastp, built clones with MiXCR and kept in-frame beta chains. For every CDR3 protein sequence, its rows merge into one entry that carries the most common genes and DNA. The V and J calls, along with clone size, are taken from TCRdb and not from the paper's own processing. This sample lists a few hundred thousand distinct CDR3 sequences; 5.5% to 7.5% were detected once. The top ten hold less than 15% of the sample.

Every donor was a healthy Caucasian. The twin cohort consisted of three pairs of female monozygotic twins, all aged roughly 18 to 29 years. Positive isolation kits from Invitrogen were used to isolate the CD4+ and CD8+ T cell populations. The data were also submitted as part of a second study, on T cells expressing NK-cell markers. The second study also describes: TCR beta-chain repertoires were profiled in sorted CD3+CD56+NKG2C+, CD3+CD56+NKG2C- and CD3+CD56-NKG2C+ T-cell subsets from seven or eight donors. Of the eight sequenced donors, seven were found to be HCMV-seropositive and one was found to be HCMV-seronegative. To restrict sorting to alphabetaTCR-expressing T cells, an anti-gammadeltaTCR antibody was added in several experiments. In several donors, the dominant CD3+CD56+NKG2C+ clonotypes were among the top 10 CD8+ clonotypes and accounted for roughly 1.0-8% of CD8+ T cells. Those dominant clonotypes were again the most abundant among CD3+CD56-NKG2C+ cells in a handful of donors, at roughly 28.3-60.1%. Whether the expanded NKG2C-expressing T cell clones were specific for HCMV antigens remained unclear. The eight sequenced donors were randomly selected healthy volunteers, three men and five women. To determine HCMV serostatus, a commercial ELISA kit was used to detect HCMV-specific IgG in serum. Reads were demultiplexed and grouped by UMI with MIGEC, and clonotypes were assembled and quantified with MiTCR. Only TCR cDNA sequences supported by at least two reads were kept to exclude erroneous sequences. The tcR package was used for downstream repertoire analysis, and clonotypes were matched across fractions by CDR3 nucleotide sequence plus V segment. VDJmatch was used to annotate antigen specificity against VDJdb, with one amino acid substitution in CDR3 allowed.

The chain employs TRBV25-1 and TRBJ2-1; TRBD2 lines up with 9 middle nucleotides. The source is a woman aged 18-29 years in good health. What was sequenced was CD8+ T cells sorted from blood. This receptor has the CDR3 CASSDLAGEGYNEQFF. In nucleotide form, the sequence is TGTGCCAGCAGTGATTTAGCGGGGGAAGGCTACAATGAGCAGTTCTTC.